A selection of T cell receptor beta chains follows, all from one sample in a study of graft-versus-host responses after intestinal transplantation. Produced via immunoSEQ multiplex PCR; TCRdb's table is partial and in-frame only. This sample has some 39,000 clones, with approximately 93% found just once. The source material was PBMCs, sampled roughly 110 weeks after intestinal transplantation. The receptors here all came from a human patient who received an intestinal transplant, so some T cells may come from the graft donor. The CDR3 runs from the conserved cysteine through the conserved F or W.

j_gene	v_gene	CDR3aa
TRBJ1-1	TRBV6-6	CASSHTGGTNTEAFF
TRBJ1-5	TRBV2	CASSVVGAGQPQHF
TRBJ2-3	TRBV5-1	CASSLVGRTDTQYF
TRBJ2-5	TRBV5-6	CASSLSIGGPKTQYF
TRBJ2-3	TRBV7-3	CASSLNPSTDTQYF
TRBJ1-2	TRBV7-3	CASSLTGGNGYTF
TRBJ1-2	TRBV5-3	CARSLVRWVYGYTF
TRBJ1-1	TRBV2	CASSLRGAAFF
TRBJ1-3	TRBV7-3	CASKQASGNTIYF
TRBJ2-2	TRBV18	CASSHRDPGETSGAGELFF
TRBJ1-2	TRBV5-6	CASSVTGLNYGYTF
TRBJ1-2	TRBV19	CASSRGGYGYTF
TRBJ2-7	TRBV7-2	CASSLGPVLSSYEQYF
TRBJ2-1	TRBV11-2	CASSLDLLLSEQFF
TRBJ2-1	TRBV7-6	CASSLTPDRGHNEQFF
TRBJ1-2	TRBV13	CASSLGETGTNYGYTF
TRBJ2-5	TRBV11-3	CASSSKDRDDSGDQETQYF
TRBJ1-4	TRBV28	CASSFPLQGANEKLFF
TRBJ2-2	TRBV11-2	CASSGAGSNTGELFF
TRBJ2-3	TRBV28	CASTPEGLPTDTQYF
TRBJ2-6	TRBV19	CASSILRNTGGLVRPYSGANVLTF
TRBJ1-6	TRBV4-1	CASSRGQGNSPLHF
TRBJ2-2	TRBV2	CASSATARSNTGELFF
TRBJ2-7	TRBV7-3	CASSPRQGPYEQYF
TRBJ2-7	TRBV14	CASSPYPTSGPYEQYF
TRBJ1-1	TRBV6-5	CASSYSEGRKTEAFF
TRBJ2-1	TRBV2	CASRRTSGRSGEQFF
TRBJ2-5	TRBV19	CASSPQGGGAQETQYF
TRBJ2-1	TRBV6-5	CASMGGGADEQFF
TRBJ2-5	TRBV4-2	CASSQQTRQETQYF
TRBJ2-4	TRBV30	CAWGTAIAKNIQYF
TRBJ2-7	TRBV7-7	CASSLSPAGEQYF
TRBJ1-3	TRBV6-1	CASRPREGAENTIYF
TRBJ1-4	TRBV7-9	CASSQGGANEKLFF
TRBJ2-1	TRBV7-9	CASSLPGQYNEQFF
TRBJ2-7	TRBV6-1	CASRIVMSSYEQYF
TRBJ1-2	TRBV28	CASSLGDRAYGYTF
TRBJ2-2	TRBV4-2	CASSRERPGGHTGELFF
TRBJ2-1	TRBV7-2	CASSFSLAGAVEQFF
TRBJ2-5	TRBV29-1	CSVEDASKTQYF
TRBJ1-2	TRBV7-9	CASSPSEGAVDGYTF
TRBJ1-4	TRBV7-9	CASSLDRGSEKLFF
TRBJ1-1	TRBV7-9	CASSRTGGNTEAFF
TRBJ1-2	TRBV9	CASSARIEGGYTF
TRBJ2-3	TRBV18	CASSPSTGETSTDTQYF
TRBJ2-2	TRBV5-5	CASSFLTGGNTGELFF
TRBJ2-5	TRBV5-1	CASSLGGPVETQYF
TRBJ1-5	TRBV6-1	CASSERDNQPQHF
TRBJ2-7	TRBV11-1	CASSLTSGRYEQYF
TRBJ2-1	TRBV19	CASSISSYNEQFF